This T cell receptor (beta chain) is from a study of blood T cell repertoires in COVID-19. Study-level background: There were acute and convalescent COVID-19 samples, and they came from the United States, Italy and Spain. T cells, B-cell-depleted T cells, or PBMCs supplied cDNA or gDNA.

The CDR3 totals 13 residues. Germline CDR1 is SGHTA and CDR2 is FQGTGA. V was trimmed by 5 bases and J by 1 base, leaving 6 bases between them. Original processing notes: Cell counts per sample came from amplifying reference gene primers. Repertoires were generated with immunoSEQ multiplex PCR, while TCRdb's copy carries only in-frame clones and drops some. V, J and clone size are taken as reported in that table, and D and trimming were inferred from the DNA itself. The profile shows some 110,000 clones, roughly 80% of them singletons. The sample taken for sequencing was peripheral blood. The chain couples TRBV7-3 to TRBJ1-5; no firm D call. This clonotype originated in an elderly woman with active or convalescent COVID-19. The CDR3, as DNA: TGTGCCAGCAGCGCGGGAAGCAATCAGCCCCAGCATTTT. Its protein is CASSAGSNQPQHF.